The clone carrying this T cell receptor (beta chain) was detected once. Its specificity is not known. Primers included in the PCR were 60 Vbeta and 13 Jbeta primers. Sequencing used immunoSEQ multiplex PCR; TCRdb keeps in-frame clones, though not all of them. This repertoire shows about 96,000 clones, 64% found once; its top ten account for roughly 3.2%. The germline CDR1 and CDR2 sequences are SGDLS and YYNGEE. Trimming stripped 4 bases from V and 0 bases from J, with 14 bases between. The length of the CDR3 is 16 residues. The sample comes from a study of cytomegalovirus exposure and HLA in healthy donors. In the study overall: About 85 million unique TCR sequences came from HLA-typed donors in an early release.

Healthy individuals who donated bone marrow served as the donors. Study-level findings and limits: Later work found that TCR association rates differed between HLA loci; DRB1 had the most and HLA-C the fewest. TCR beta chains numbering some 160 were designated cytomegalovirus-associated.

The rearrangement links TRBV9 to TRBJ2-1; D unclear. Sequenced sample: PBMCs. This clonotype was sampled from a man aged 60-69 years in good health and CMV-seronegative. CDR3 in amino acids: CASSQSTRSSYNEQFF. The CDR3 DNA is TGTGCCAGCAGCCAGTCGACCCGGAGCTCCTACAATGAGCAGTTCTTC. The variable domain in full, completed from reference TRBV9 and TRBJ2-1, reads DSGVTQTPKHLITATGQRVTLRCSPRSGDLSVYWYQQSLDQGLQFLIQYYNGEERAKGNILERFSAQQFPDLHSELNLSSLELGDSALYFCASSQSTRSSYNEQFFGPGTRLTVL.